This T cell receptor beta chain derives from a study of control samples from healthy donors and cancer patients. CDR3 length: 14 residues. The V end was cut by 9 bases, the J end by 6 bases, with 17 bases between. In germline, CDR1 is ENHRY, CDR2 SYGVKD. Assay used: immunoSEQ multiplex PCR; TCRdb lists only in-frame clones, some missing. The top ten clones hold approximately 14% of a sample with about 130,000 clones, 85% to 95% of them seen once. Sample: PBMCs. The TCR was taken from a man in his 60s with colorectal cancer. This rearrangement joins TRBV10-3 to TRBJ2-2; D could derive from TRBD1 or TRBD2 (5 bases each). Here the CDR3 DNA reads TGTGCCATTTCTATGGGGGTAGCTGCCGGGGAGCTGTTTTTT. Translating gives CAISMGVAAGELFF.